This entry lists 10 T cell receptor beta chains sequenced from one sample in a study of monozygotic twins with inflammatory bowel disease. Reanalyzing the 5' RACE reads, TCRdb keeps one entry per CDR3 protein, without DNA. This sample's table has roughly 200,000 distinct CDR3 sequences. Sequenced input: blood. These receptors were obtained from a human donor with ulcerative colitis or Crohn's disease, or a healthy co-twin of an affected twin (not recorded which).

CDR3 residues: CASRTGPNTEAFF. The gene calls are TRBV19 and TRBJ1-1; the D call of TRBD1 rests on TCRdb alone, since no DNA is present to check it. The CDR3 is 13 residues long. In germline, CDR1 is LNHDA, CDR2 SQIVND (reference sequence).

The gene calls are TRBV6-5 and TRBJ2-7; TCRdb names TRBD1, which stays unverified in the absence of DNA. The CDR3 contains 15 residues. The germline gives CDR1 MNHEY, CDR2 SVGAGI. This CDR3 is CASSSLRDNSYEQYF.

The CDR3 loop reads CASREGPISGNTIYF. This sequence joins TRBV3-1 and TRBJ1-3. CDR1 is LGHDT and CDR2 is YNNKEL in the germline V gene (reference sequence). The CDR3 is made up of 15 amino acids.

The V and J genes are TRBV6-5 and TRBJ2-1; absent DNA, TCRdb's TRBD1 call cannot be checked. The CDR3 is 15 residues long. The V gene's germline CDR1 is MNHEY and CDR2 SVGAGI. The CDR3 spells CASSYRDRDPSEQFF.

V and J are TRBV6-1 and TRBJ2-7; no DNA is available, so the TRBD1 call from TCRdb remains unchecked. CDR3 length: 13 residues. CDR1 and CDR2 from the germline V gene are MNHNS and SASEGT. The CDR3 region is CATRTGSLWEQYF.

This chain connects TRBV9 to TRBJ1-3; TCRdb outputs TRBD1, but without DNA this stays unchecked. CDR3 size: 17 residues. CDR1 and CDR2 (germline): SGDLS, YYNGEE. CDR3 amino acids: CASSPLGGPSSGNTIYF.

This chain joins TRBV7-9 and TRBJ1-1; as DNA is missing, the TRBD1 call by TCRdb cannot be tested. This CDR3 has 15 amino acids. CDR1 is SEHNR and CDR2 is FQNEAQ in the germline V gene (reference sequence). CDR3 region: CASSLSRGALSEAFF.

The chain has TRBV5-1 and TRBJ1-2; TCRdb's D gene call, TRBD1, goes unchecked for lack of DNA. This CDR3 has 14 amino acids. Germline V gives CDR1 SGHRS, CDR2 YFSETQ. CDR3 sequence: CASSLGQGAEGYTF. The full variable domain, in which reference TRBV5-1 and TRBJ1-2 provide the parts outside the CDR3, is KAGVTQTPRYLIKTRGQQVTLSCSPISGHRSVSWYQQTPGQGLQFLFEYFSETQRNKGNFPGRFSGRQFSNSRSEMNVSTLELGDSALYLCASSLGQGAEGYTFGSGTRLTVV.

The genes are TRBV7-2 and TRBJ2-1; no DNA is available, so the TRBD1 call from TCRdb remains unchecked. The CDR3 consists of 15 residues. Per germline, CDR1 SGHTA and CDR2 FQGNSA. CDR3 loop: CASSSTGTVYNEQFF.

V usage is TRBV6-1 and J usage is TRBJ2-7; there is no DNA to check the TCRdb D call of TRBD1. CDR1 is MNHNS and CDR2 is SASEGT in the germline V gene. CDR3 length: 16 amino acids. The CDR3 reads CASSEGAGTVPYEQYF.